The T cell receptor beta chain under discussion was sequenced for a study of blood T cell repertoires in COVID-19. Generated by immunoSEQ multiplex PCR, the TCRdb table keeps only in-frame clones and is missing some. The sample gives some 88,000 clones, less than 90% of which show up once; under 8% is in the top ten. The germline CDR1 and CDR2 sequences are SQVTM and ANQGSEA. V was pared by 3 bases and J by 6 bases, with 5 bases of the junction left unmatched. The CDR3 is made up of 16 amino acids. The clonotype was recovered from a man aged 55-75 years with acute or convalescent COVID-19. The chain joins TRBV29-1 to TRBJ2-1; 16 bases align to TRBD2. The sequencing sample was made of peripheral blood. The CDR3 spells CSVEGGTSGRVNEQFF. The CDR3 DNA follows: TGCAGCGTTGAGGGAGGGACTAGCGGGAGGGTCAATGAGCAGTTCTTC.